Presented here are 31 T cell receptor beta chains from one specimen sequenced in a study of T cells after yellow fever vaccination. From the 5' RACE reads, TCRdb called clonotypes with MiXCR, one entry per CDR3 protein. The table has 620,000 or so distinct CDR3 sequences, approximately 13% seen once. Material: PBMCs, obtained on the day of the yellow fever booster vaccination. All receptors derive from a man aged 25 to 45 who received the YFV17D yellow fever vaccine.

This chain uses TRBV19 with TRBJ2-7; 11 nucleotides line up with TRBD2. This CDR3 comprises 15 residues. CDR1 and CDR2 from the germline V gene are LNHDA and SQIVND (reference sequence). With 6 bases clipped from V and 2 bases from J, the junction kept 6 bases outside the gene matches. The CDR3 DNA follows: TGTGCCAGTAGCCTACTAGCGGGAGTCGCCTACGAGCAGTACTTC. Its protein product is CASSLLAGVAYEQYF.

This chain links TRBV20-1 with TRBJ1-2; 7 positions match TRBD1. J lost 5 bases, V lost 4 bases, and 4 bases had no gene match. CDR1 is DFQATT, CDR2 SNEGSKA, per germline (reference sequence). The CDR3 consists of 12 residues. The CDR3: CSAKGQLYGYTF. DNA for the CDR3: TGCAGTGCTAAGGGACAGCTTTATGGCTACACCTTC.

In its sample, this clonotype was seen a few times. This chain uses TRBV20-1 with TRBJ2-3; D possibly matches TRBD1 or TRBD2 (5 bases each). Trimming pared 3 bases from V and 4 bases from J, leaving 14 bases between. CDR1 is DFQATT and CDR2 is SNEGSKA in the germline V gene (reference sequence). The CDR3 has 14 residues. CDR3 bases: TGCAGTGCTAGGGCAGTCGGGGCCCCAGATACGCAGTATTTT. This encodes CSARAVGAPDTQYF.

The chain employs TRBV24-1 and TRBJ2-2; no clear D gene. Germline lookup yields CDR1 KGHDR and CDR2 SFDVKD. This CDR3 contains 14 residues. Trimming took off 1 base at V and 1 base at J, with 3 bases between the two ends. Here the CDR3 reads CATSDFGNTGELFF. CDR3 coding DNA: TGTGCCACCAGTGATTTCGGGAACACCGGGGAGCTGTTTTTT.

This clonotype has just a few counts. The chain has TRBV10-1 and TRBJ2-1, with 13 bases identical to TRBD2. Per the germline V gene, CDR1 is WNHNN and CDR2 is SYGVQD (reference sequence). Trimming at V came to 4 bases and at J to 0 bases, leaving 6 bases not matched to a gene. This CDR3 is 18 amino acids long. The CDR3 here is CASSGGTSGKVSYNEQFF. The CDR3 bases are TGCGCCAGCAGTGGGGGGACTAGCGGGAAGGTCTCCTACAATGAGCAGTTCTTC.

This clonotype came up many times. The V and J genes are TRBV6-2 or TRBV6-3 and TRBJ2-2; 13 bases are a match to TRBD2. Trimming at V came to 5 bases and at J to 0 bases, leaving 3 bases not matched to a gene. Germline CDR1 is MNHEY and CDR2 is SVGEGT. CDR3 length: 17 residues. The CDR3 loop reads CASSTGTSGANTGELFF. The CDR3 coding sequence is TGTGCCAGCAGTACCGGGACTAGCGGGGCGAACACCGGGGAGCTGTTTTTT.

The V and J genes are TRBV20-1 and TRBJ2-1, with 7 positions matching TRBD2. CDR3 length: 14 residues. Germline CDR1 and CDR2: DFQATT and SNEGSKA (reference sequence). V was clipped by 3 bases and J by 4 bases; unmatched bases: 6. The CDR3 coding sequence is TGCAGTGCTAGGAGTGGGAGGGGATACAATGAGCAGTTCTTC. It encodes CSARSGRGYNEQFF.

This clonotype came up a few times. CDR3 sequence reads: CASRESGVMNTEAFF. The CDR3 nucleotides read TGCGCCAGCAGGGAGTCGGGGGTTATGAACACTGAAGCTTTCTTT. The chain is built from TRBV5-1 and TRBJ1-1; tentatively, D is TRBD1 (5 bases). This CDR3 comprises 15 residues. Germline V gene sequence: CDR1 SGHRS, CDR2 YFSETQ. The ends were cut back, 5 bases at V and 0 bases at J, with 14 bases in the middle.

The chain employs TRBV2 and TRBJ1-1; D perhaps matches TRBD1 (6 bases). The CDR3 runs 15 residues. Trimming shortened V by 6 bases and J by 1 base, and 15 bases separated the two germline ends. Germline lookup yields CDR1 SNHLY and CDR2 FYNNEI. CDR3 loop: CASSKQGNRNTEAFF. As DNA, the CDR3 is TGTGCCAGCAGCAAACAGGGAAATAGGAACACTGAAGCTTTCTTT.

This chain connects TRBV9 to TRBJ2-7; 9 bases line up with TRBD2. The CDR3 totals 15 residues. The ends lost 3 bases at V and 4 bases at J; junction bases unmatched: 8. In germline, CDR1 is SGDLS, CDR2 YYNGEE. For the CDR3, the DNA is TGTGCCAGCAGCGCTCAAACTAGCGGGCCTTACGAGCAGTACTTC. This gives the protein CASSAQTSGPYEQYF.

The chain has TRBV15 and TRBJ2-7; D not certain. This CDR3 comprises 15 residues. Trimming removed 0 bases at V and 3 bases at J, with 12 bases between. Germline values: CDR1 LNHNV, CDR2 YYDKDF (reference sequence). CDR3 loop: CATSRDIAHHYEQYF. CDR3 in DNA: TGTGCCACCAGCAGAGATATCGCGCATCACTACGAGCAGTACTTC.

V is TRBV20-1 and J is TRBJ2-1; no clear D. Germline CDR1 DFQATT, CDR2 SNEGSKA (reference sequence). With 3 bases removed from V and 8 bases from J, the gap between germline ends came to 11 bases. This CDR3 has 12 residues. CDR3 amino acids: CSASGGGDEQFF. The CDR3 DNA is TGCAGTGCTAGCGGTGGCGGAGATGAGCAGTTCTTC.

This clonotype occurred a few times. The CDR3: CGYRSTPLTEAFF. CDR3 DNA: TGCGGATACCGGTCCACCCCATTAACTGAAGCTTTCTTT. This rearrangement joins TRBV20-1 to TRBJ1-1; D remains ambiguous. Germline lookup yields CDR1 DFQATT and CDR2 SNEGSKA (reference sequence). This CDR3 is 13 amino acids long.

This clonotype was counted at least ten times. This sequence joins TRBV6-1 and TRBJ2-7; the match to TRBD1 covers 9 bases. The CDR3 consists of 15 residues. CDR1 is MNHNS, CDR2 SASEGT, per germline. With 2 bases clipped from V and 3 bases from J, the junction kept 5 bases outside the gene matches. CDR3 residues: CASSESGTGIYEQYF. CDR3 DNA: TGTGCCAGCAGTGAATCCGGGACAGGGATCTACGAGCAGTACTTC.

This clonotype has more than one count but fewer than ten. The chain couples TRBV2 to TRBJ1-2, with unresolved D. The germline gives CDR1 SNHLY, CDR2 FYNNEI. V shed 2 bases and J shed 9 bases, with 16 bases lying between them. The CDR3 loop spans 14 amino acids. CDR3 coding DNA: TGTGCCAGCAGTGAATTGGGGAGGGCGCGAAGCTACACCTTC. Translation gives CASSELGRARSYTF.

This clonotype turned up a few times. This chain connects TRBV11-2 to TRBJ2-1; possibly TRBD2 for D (7 bases). The germline CDR1 and CDR2 sequences are SGHAT and FQNNGV. V was trimmed by 5 bases and J by 12 bases, leaving 14 bases between them. The CDR3 has 12 amino acids. As DNA, the CDR3 is TGTGCCAGCAGCCGAGGGGGGGGCGGGCAGTTCTTC. This codes for CASSRGGGGQFF.

The rearrangement joins TRBV15 to TRBJ1-1; TRBD1 might be the D (5 bases). V was trimmed by 5 bases and J by 1 base, leaving 8 bases between them. The CDR3 length is 13 residues. Per the germline V gene, CDR1 is LNHNV and CDR2 is YYDKDF (reference sequence). The CDR3 bases are TGTGCCACCAGCCGGGGCCCGAACACTGAAGCTTTCTTT. Its protein is CATSRGPNTEAFF.

The rearrangement links TRBV7-9 to TRBJ2-1; D unresolved. Germline CDR1 and CDR2: SEHNR and FQNEAQ (reference sequence). The CDR3 covers 14 residues. Trimming removed 3 bases at V and 8 bases at J, with 14 bases between. For the CDR3, the DNA is TGTGCCAGCAGCTTTGGTCGGGTAGAGGATGAGCAGTTCTTC. Protein product: CASSFGRVEDEQFF.

The gene calls are TRBV18 and TRBJ2-1; 11 bases line up with TRBD2. The CDR3 runs to 18 residues. Trimming took 4 bases from V and 9 from J; bases not matched to a gene: 17. Germline V gene lookup returns CDR1 KGHSH and CDR2 LQKENI. DNA of the CDR3: TGTGCCAGCTCACAGCTAACGTCATTAGCGGGAGGGAGCGGTGAGCAGTTCTTC. This encodes CASSQLTSLAGGSGEQFF. Combining the CDR3 with reference TRBV18 and TRBJ2-1 gives the whole variable domain NAGVMQNPRHLVRRRGQEARLRCSPMKGHSHVYWYRQLPEEGLKFMVYLQKENIIDESGMPKERFSAEFPKEGPSILRIQQVVRGDSAAYFCASSQLTSLAGGSGEQFFGPGTRLTVL.

The rearrangement joins TRBV5-5 to TRBJ2-7; D might be TRBD1 (6 bases). The CDR3 length is 14 residues. Trimming took off 0 bases at V and 3 bases at J, with 10 bases between the two ends. CDR1 is SGHKS and CDR2 is YYEKEE in the germline V gene (reference sequence). The CDR3: CASSLVRTDYEQYF. CDR3 coding DNA: TGTGCCAGCAGCTTGGTTCGGACAGACTACGAGCAGTACTTC.

This clonotype has only a few counts. The genes are TRBV18 and TRBJ1-2; maybe TRBD1 (6 bases). CDR1 is KGHSH, CDR2 LQKENI, per germline. V lost 4 bases and J 6 bases, leaving 12 bases between the germline ends. The CDR3 is made up of 13 amino acids. Here the CDR3 reads CASSHRTDHGYTF. The CDR3 region has the DNA TGTGCCAGCTCACACCGGACAGACCATGGCTACACCTTC.

This clonotype was seen repeatedly, ten times or more. The rearrangement links TRBV12-3 or TRBV12-4 to TRBJ2-1; D uncertain. Trimming pared 2 bases from V and 5 bases from J, leaving 4 bases between. The CDR3 covers 12 residues. CDR3 in amino acids: CASSLLDNEQFF. As DNA, the CDR3 is TGTGCCAGCAGTTTACTGGACAATGAGCAGTTCTTC.

The gene calls are TRBV12-3 or TRBV12-4 and TRBJ1-5; the D is unclear. V was cut by 8 bases and J by 4 bases, with 6 bases left in between. The length of the CDR3 is 11 residues. The CDR3 loop reads CASGGNQPQHF. CDR3 sequence (DNA): TGTGCCAGCGGAGGGAATCAGCCCCAGCATTTT.

V gene TRBV6-1 combines with J gene TRBJ1-1; 8 nucleotides line up with TRBD1. The V and J ends lost 6 bases and 5 bases, in that order; junction bases with no gene match: 14. Per germline, CDR1 MNHNS and CDR2 SASEGT. CDR3 length equals 16 residues. The CDR3 region has the DNA TGTGCCAGCAGAACAACGGACAGGGCGTTTCGGACTGAAGCTTTCTTT. Encoded protein: CASRTTDRAFRTEAFF.

This clonotype occurred a few times. J is TRBJ2-7 and V is TRBV20-1; 8 bases align to TRBD2. With 0 bases clipped from V and 1 base from J, the junction kept 5 bases outside the gene matches. Germline V CDR1 and CDR2: DFQATT, SNEGSKA (reference sequence). This CDR3 contains 15 residues. The CDR3 protein is CSARDRERGSYEQYF. The CDR3 DNA sequence: TGCAGTGCTAGAGATCGGGAGCGGGGGTCCTACGAGCAGTACTTC.

This clonotype has ten or more counts. The rearrangement links TRBV20-1 to TRBJ2-3, with D hard to call. Germline V gene lookup returns CDR1 DFQATT and CDR2 SNEGSKA (reference sequence). CDR3 length: 13 residues. Trimming took off 4 bases at V and 5 bases at J, with 13 bases between the two ends. The CDR3 nucleotides are TGCAGTGCTATACCGGCCACCCTAGATACGCAGTATTTT. Amino acids: CSAIPATLDTQYF.

V gene TRBV30 combines with J gene TRBJ2-1, with 8 bases that match TRBD2. CDR1 GTSNPN and CDR2 SVGIG come from the germline V gene (reference sequence). The CDR3 has 15 residues. The V segment lost 3 bases and the J segment 0 bases; nucleotides outside the gene matches: 4. The DNA of the CDR3 is TGTGCCTGGAGCGCAAGCGGGAGCTCCTACAATGAGCAGTTCTTC. Translated: CAWSASGSSYNEQFF.

J is TRBJ2-6 and V is TRBV5-1; D is perhaps TRBD2 (6 bases). The germline V gene encodes CDR1 SGHRS and CDR2 YFSETQ. V lost 4 bases, J lost 4 bases, and 12 bases lay in between. This CDR3 has 15 residues. The CDR3 DNA sequence: TGCGCCAGCAGCCCGGGGGTAAGCGGGGCCAACGTCCTGACTTTC. Amino acid sequence: CASSPGVSGANVLTF.

The gene calls are TRBV28 and TRBJ2-7, with D perhaps TRBD1 or TRBD2 (5 bases each). The CDR3 runs to 13 residues. The germline V gene has CDR1 MDHEN and CDR2 SYDVKM. Trimming took off 7 bases at V and 6 bases at J, with 16 bases between the two ends. In DNA, the CDR3 is TGTGCCAGCACTGACTTCTCGAGGGGCGAGCAGTACTTC. Translated, it gives CASTDFSRGEQYF.

V gene TRBV3-1 combines with J gene TRBJ1-3; D gene uncertain. CDR1 is LGHDT, CDR2 YNNKEL, per germline (reference sequence). With 8 bases removed from V and 0 bases from J, the gap between germline ends came to 11 bases. The length of the CDR3 is 14 residues. DNA of the CDR3: TGTGCCAGCGAGGAACACCACTCTGGAAACACCATATATTTT. It specifies CASEEHHSGNTIYF.

This clonotype was counted between two and nine times. V and J are TRBV9 and TRBJ2-2; the match to TRBD2 covers 7 bases. CDR1 and CDR2 from the germline V gene are SGDLS and YYNGEE. This CDR3 comprises 15 residues. With V trimmed by 3 bases and J by 4 bases, 6 bases remained unmatched. In DNA, the CDR3 is TGTGCCAGCAGCGGAGCGGGAAGATTCACCGGGGAGCTGTTTTTT. Translating it yields CASSGAGRFTGELFF.